This T cell receptor beta chain is drawn from a study of blood T cell repertoires in COVID-19. Study overall: In each case, the material was cDNA or gDNA derived from T cells, B-cell-depleted T cells, or PBMCs.

Seattle patient enrollment occurred during active infection, with longitudinal follow-up thereafter. The authors' processing: Reference gene primer amplification yielded estimated nucleated cell counts. Only in-frame clones appear in the TCRdb table, and some are missing; sequencing was by immunoSEQ multiplex PCR. The V and J calls and the clone size are those of that table, but D and trimming were determined from the DNA. The sample has roughly 380,000 clones, approximately 91% seen once; the top ten hold less than 2%. The germline gives CDR1 SGHTS, CDR2 YDEGEE. The V gene end was trimmed by 4 bases and the J gene end by 1 base; junction bases not matched to a gene: 4. This CDR3 region has 15 residues.

The receptor was derived from a woman in her 40s with COVID-19, enrolled during active disease. Sequencing was carried out using peripheral blood. The chain employs TRBV5-8 and TRBJ2-7; 11 bases are a match to TRBD1. This chain's CDR3 is CASSRDRGVSYEQYF. Written as DNA, the CDR3 is TGTGCCAGCAGCCGGGACAGGGGGGTTTCCTACGAGCAGTACTTC.